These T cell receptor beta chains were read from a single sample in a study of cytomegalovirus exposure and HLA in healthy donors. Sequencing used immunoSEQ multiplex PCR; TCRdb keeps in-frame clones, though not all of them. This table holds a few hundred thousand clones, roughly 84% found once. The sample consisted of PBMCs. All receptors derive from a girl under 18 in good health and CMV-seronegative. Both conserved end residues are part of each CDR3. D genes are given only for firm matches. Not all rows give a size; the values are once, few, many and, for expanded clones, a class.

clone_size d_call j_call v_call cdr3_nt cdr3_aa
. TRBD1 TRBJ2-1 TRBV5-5 TGTGCCAGCAGCTTGGCGGGGACAGGGGTCTACAATGAGCAGTTCTTC CASSLAGTGVYNEQFF
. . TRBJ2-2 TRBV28 TGTGCCAGCAGGTCGACAGGTCTTAACACCGGGGAGCTGTTTTTT CASRSTGLNTGELFF
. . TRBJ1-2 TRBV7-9 TGTGCCAGCACTAACGCAGGCCCGGCTGGCTACACCTTC CASTNAGPAGYTF
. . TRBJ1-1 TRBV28 TGTGCCAGCAGCCTACCGACCGATAGGGGCACTGAAGCTTTCTTT CASSLPTDRGTEAFF
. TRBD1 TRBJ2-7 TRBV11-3 TGTGCCAGCAGCCGAAATGACAGGGTGATAAACGAGCAGTACTTC CASSRNDRVINEQYF
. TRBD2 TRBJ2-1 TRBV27 TGTGCCAGCAGCCCCGCCGGGACTAGCAGAATCAGCTCCTACAATGAGCAGTTCTTC CASSPAGTSRISSYNEQFF
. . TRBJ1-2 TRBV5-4 TGTGCCAGCAGCCGTTTAGATCCGGGACATTCTGGCTACACCTTC CASSRLDPGHSGYTF
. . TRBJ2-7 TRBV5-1 TGCGCCAGCAGCTTGGGGGACTCTTTGGTCTACGAGCAGTACTTC CASSLGDSLVYEQYF
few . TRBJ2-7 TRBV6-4 TGTGCCAGCAGTTCAATCCGACGAGCCGGGATCTACGAGCAGTACTTC CASSSIRRAGIYEQYF
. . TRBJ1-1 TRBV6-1 TGTGCCAGCAGTACCCCGAGTTTGCGGGTCCCTGAAGCTTTCTTT CASSTPSLRVPEAFF
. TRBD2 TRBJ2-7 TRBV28 TGTGCCAGCAGTCCTCCGAGAACTAGCGGGTACTCCTACGAGCAGTACTTC CASSPPRTSGYSYEQYF
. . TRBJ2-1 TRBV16 TGTGCCAGCACAAATGGACTAAACAATGAGCAGTTCTTC CASTNGLNNEQFF
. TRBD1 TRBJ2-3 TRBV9 TGTGCCAGCAGCGGGATGACAGGGGGCAATACAGATACGCAGTATTTT CASSGMTGGNTDTQYF
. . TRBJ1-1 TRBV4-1 TGCGCCAGCAGCCAAGGAGCGGTAGAGTGGGCTTACACTGAAGCTTTCTTT CASSQGAVEWAYTEAFF
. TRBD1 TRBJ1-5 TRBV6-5 TGTGCCAGCAGGCGCGGACAGGGCGGGAATCAGCCCCAGCATTTT CASRRGQGGNQPQHF
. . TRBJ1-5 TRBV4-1 TGCGCCAGCAGCCAAGAAACAGGATACAATCAGCCCCAGCATTTT CASSQETGYNQPQHF
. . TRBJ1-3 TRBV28 TGTGCCAGTTGTCCGCAATTGACAGTACCTGGAAACACCATATATTTT CASCPQLTVPGNTIYF
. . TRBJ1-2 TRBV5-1 TGCGCCAGCAGCTTGGGGGGACGCGGGGATGGCTACACCTTC CASSLGGRGDGYTF
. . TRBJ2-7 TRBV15 TGTGCCACCAGCAGAGATCGGACAGCGAGCTCCTACGAGCAGTACTTC CATSRDRTASSYEQYF
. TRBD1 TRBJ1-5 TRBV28 TGTGCCAGCAGGCCACCCGGACAGGGCGATCAGCCCCAGCATTTT CASRPPGQGDQPQHF
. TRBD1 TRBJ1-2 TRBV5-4 TGTGCCAGCAGCTTGGATTTGGTCACAGGGGCGCGGGGCTACACCTTC CASSLDLVTGARGYTF
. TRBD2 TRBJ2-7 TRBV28 TGTGCCAGCAGTCCACCTGGACTAGAAAGCGGCCTTTCCTACGAGCAGTACTTC CASSPPGLESGLSYEQYF
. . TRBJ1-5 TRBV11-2 TGTGCCAGCAGCTCTTCATCTGGCGGGCATCAGCCCCAGCATTTT CASSSSSGGHQPQHF
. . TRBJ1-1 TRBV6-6 TGTGCCAGCAGTTACGGAGCCTTGAACACTGAAGCTTTCTTT CASSYGALNTEAFF
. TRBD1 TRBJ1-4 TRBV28 TGTGCCAGCAGTGGACAGGGGCCTAATGAAAAACTGTTTTTT CASSGQGPNEKLFF
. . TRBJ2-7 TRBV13 TGTGCCAGCAGCTTCGGGGGCTACGAGCAGTACTTC CASSFGGYEQYF
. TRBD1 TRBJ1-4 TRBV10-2 TGCGCCAGCAGTGGAGGGACAGTGAATGAAAAACTGTTTTTT CASSGGTVNEKLFF
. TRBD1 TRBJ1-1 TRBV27 TGTGCCAGCAGACCTACCGGGACAGCGAACACTGAAGCTTTCTTT CASRPTGTANTEAFF
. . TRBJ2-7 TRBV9 TGTGCCAGCAGCGCTTACGGGACGGGAGCCTACGAGCAGTACTTC CASSAYGTGAYEQYF
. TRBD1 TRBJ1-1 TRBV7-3 TGTGCCAGCAGCCCTCAGGGGGCAACTGAAGCTTTCTTT CASSPQGATEAFF
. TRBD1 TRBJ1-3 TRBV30 TGTGCCTGGAGTGTACAGGGGAGCCCCAGAAACACCATATATTTT CAWSVQGSPRNTIYF
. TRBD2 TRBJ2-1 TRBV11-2 TGTGCCAGCAGCTTGACTAGCGGGGTTTCTGATGAGCAGTTCTTC CASSLTSGVSDEQFF
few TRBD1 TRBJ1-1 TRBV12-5 TGTGCTAGTGGTTTGGTGAACTTGACAGGGGAGTTGAACACTGAAGCTTTCTTT CASGLVNLTGELNTEAFF
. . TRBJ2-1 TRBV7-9 TGTGCCAGCAGCCGGATGGGGGGACCGGGGAGCTACAATGAGCAGTTCTTC CASSRMGGPGSYNEQFF
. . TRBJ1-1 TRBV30 TGTGCCTGGAGCCCGACAGTCCGGAACACTGAAGCTTTCTTT CAWSPTVRNTEAFF